This T cell receptor beta chain appears in the sequencing data of a study of cytomegalovirus exposure and HLA in healthy donors (dated by TCRdb to 2016 to 2017). A note on the overall study: In an earlier analysis of 450 to 750 of the donors, less than 350 Gb of sequence data and about 110 million unique TCR beta sequences from roughly 190 million T cells were reported. An early release covering roughly 600 HLA-typed donors comprised roughly 300 gigabases of sequencing data and 65 million to 100 million unique TCR sequences. Of the 398 genotyped donors, 65% to 90% were placed in the genetic ancestry cluster associated with self-reported Caucasian donors. The study aimed to test whether signatures of past pathogen exposure could be identified by cataloging public T cell receptors. The study used immunosequencing to profile the T cell repertoires of 666 subjects and linked those repertoires to cytomegalovirus serostatus. Besides the first cohort of approximately 710 subjects, a separate validation cohort made up of roughly 120 different subjects was used. The study combined high-throughput TCR immunosequencing, statistical association of individual TCRs with disease status, and machine learning to predict cytomegalovirus infection status. To study patterns of TCR occurrence, a later analysis re-analyzed previously published TCR beta repertoires from hundreds of donors and added high-resolution HLA genotyping. The later analysis used no new phenotypic data to find candidate immune exposures, relying instead on TCR beta sequences and their occurrence across donors. To decide whether each TCR beta V gene segment behaved as functional or pseudogenic, an earlier analysis of some 600 of the donors relied on high-throughput TCR beta sequencing. Donor age, sex, ethnicity and CMV serostatus were collected together with the repertoire data. In a later genetic analysis, genome-wide SNP genotypes for about 55% of the 666 donors were used, and that subset was treated as a discovery cohort. Every discovery cohort repertoire had been produced on one sequencing platform. HLA typing included class I and class II loci at four-digit resolution. The number of typed donors differed by locus: about 620-640 for A, B, C, DRB1 and DQB1; 500 to 550 for DQA1; around 580 for DPA1; and some 470 for DPB1. Roughly five DR-DQ haplotypes were handled as single units for association and clustering because linkage in the cohort was strong. Among some 400 genotyped donors of the cohort, an average of 235,054 unique TCR beta nucleotide sequences were sequenced per donor, 15% to 20% of them non-productive.

Preparation of the library involved the immunoSEQ multiplex PCR assay. The multiplex PCR relied on a mix of 60 forward primers for TCR Vbeta segments and 13 reverse primers for TCR Jbeta segments. Amplification of the CDR3 region of rearranged TCR beta genes was performed with a multiplex PCR assay on genomic DNA. On the Illumina HiSeq System, the amplified TCR beta libraries were sequenced as 87-base-pair reads. Per the source publication's procedure: A later analysis counted approximately 76 million unique TCR beta chains across the roughly 700 repertoires, and about 10 million of these chains were shared by at least two donors. To remove PCR and sequencing errors, raw reads were error-corrected and collapsed into unique sequences using a nearest-neighbor algorithm that merged closely related sequences. CDR3 sequences were aligned to IMGT reference sequences to assign V, D and J gene segments. Each retained sequence needed at least a six-nucleotide match to both a V gene segment and a J gene segment. Rearrangements were called productive when the CDR3 lacked stop codons and stayed in frame with V and J; all others were non-productive. CDR3 was defined according to IMGT convention as the region running from the second conserved V-encoded cysteine to the conserved J-encoded phenylalanine. In an earlier analysis of some 550 of the donors, sequences lacking an unambiguous match to a single V gene segment were excluded. In an earlier analysis of several hundred of the donors, a V segment was called functional when productive rearrangements were above 56.7%, and segregating when the standard deviation between donors exceeded 5%. A statistical classification framework was built for diagnosing cytomegalovirus status from the catalog of TCR beta chain sequences. In a later analysis, TCR nucleotide sequences were compared against IMGT/GENE-DB human TR gene sequences so that V and J genes could be assigned. Using the TCRdist pipeline, a later analysis assigned CDR3 sequences along with most-parsimonious VDJ recombination scenarios. In a later analysis, each TCR beta chain was defined by its CDR3 amino acid sequence together with its V-gene family, and reads without a unique V-gene family were excluded. In a later analysis, nearly 600 highly shared, low-generation-probability nucleotide sequences were removed to address suspected cross-contamination and a sequencing artifact. In a later analysis, a clonal expansion index for each public chain was calculated from normalized within-repertoire ranks of inferred template counts. Generation probabilities in a later analysis came from a VDJ recombination model fitted to out-of-frame rearrangements, and those results were checked against IGoR. A later analysis scored TCR-TCR, TCR-HLA and TCR-CMV co-occurrence with hypergeometric tests, applying a repertoire-size bias correction to TCR pairs. A later analysis estimated false discovery rates by permuting HLA or CMV assignments 20 times. In a later analysis, co-occurring TCRs were grouped using DBSCAN, and TCRdist sequence similarity was added for clustering within HLA-allele-positive subsets. Co-occurrence clustering excluded repertoires with fewer than 30,000 or more than 120,000 public chains, plus five with anomalous nucleotide sharing. This immuneACCESS table, as held by TCRdb, lists in-frame sequences with V and J called but not all clones. Of the missing ones, under half trace to an unresolved V gene in checked studies; the others have no known cause. Clone size and the V and J calls come from that table; the DNA yielded D and trimming. Across this sample there are 60,000 or so clones, with about 76% seen only once. 2.5% of the sample belongs to the ten largest clones.

CDR1 and CDR2 are drawn from the germline V gene: SGDLS, YYNGEE. The CDR3, from cysteine to phenylalanine, totals 14 residues. Solely the CDR3 DNA is kept, with 42 bases framed from the first base. Trimming accounts for 5 bases at V and 1 base at J, while the number of junction bases matched to no gene is 2. Results the study describes overall, beyond this receptor: Cytomegalovirus status was reported to be diagnosed by the classifier with high specificity and sensitivity in both the original and validation cohorts. Roughly uniform sequencing depth across donors was assumed in presence/absence analyses, although this assumption may not hold. While some public TCRs were present in many individuals, most TCR sequences turned up only very rarely across donors. In a later analysis, HLA-associated TCR beta chains were found to be more clonally expanded and to have lower generation probabilities than equally common non-associated chains. According to a later analysis, most CMV-associated TCR beta chains appeared to be HLA-restricted, and the HLA associations seemed to be driven largely by CMV exposure. CMV serostatus was the only immune exposure information available for the cohort. In an earlier analysis of about 540 of the donors, most TCR beta V segments were observed in productive rearrangements about 90% or about 30% of the time, broadly matching IMGT annotations. Because HLA typing was missing for some donors at each locus, association tests included only the typed subset. A cluster of highly shared sequence variants was judged likely to be a technical artifact of the sequencing pipeline. In a later analysis, some 18,000 TCR beta sequences were associated with specific HLA alleles at a false discovery rate of 0.05. Strong co-occurrence of HLA alleles, especially DR and DQ, made assigning TCR associations to individual alleles difficult. Some IMGT-functional V segments, including TRBV6-2 and TRBV6-3, could not be told apart with the 87-base-pair reads, so those segments were excluded. This cohort had only TCR beta chains sequenced, and the lack of alpha or paired-chain data limited which features could be detected. It was suggested by the authors that the approach could potentially be generalized to other disease states and immunological phenotypes. Compared with the approximately 670-donor mean, donors in an Asian-associated ancestry cluster had fewer N-insertions in productive TCRs, according to a later genetic analysis. Correlated functional status among segregating V segments might reflect linkage disequilibrium, but an unknown experimental factor could not be ruled out. Several of the top co-occurrence clusters appeared to be linked to parvovirus B19, influenza, CMV and Epstein-Barr virus, according to a later analysis. The study listed approximately 150 TCR beta chains as associated with cytomegalovirus. An association between a missense DCLRE1C variant and V-gene and J-gene trimming of TCR beta chains was found in a later genetic analysis and replicated in an independent cohort. Three of the identified cytomegalovirus-associated TCR beta chains were confirmed in vitro to be specific for cytomegalovirus antigens. Because counts were too low, around 18 rarely observed V segments, including chromosome 9 orphons, were left out of the earlier analysis of approximately 500 of the donors. In a later analysis, the rate of TCR association differed among HLA loci, with DRB1 alleles having the most associated TCRs and HLA-C alleles having the fewest. A further reported finding was that TCR beta sequences accurately predicted the HLA-A and HLA-B alleles for most subjects in the first cohort.

The cohort comprised 550 to 700 healthy bone marrow donors. Cohort members were all nominally healthy when sampled, although unrecorded immune exposures were likely present. The donor tested CMV seronegative and was one of the 352 seronegative cohort members. A peripheral blood sample was provided by each donor, and peripheral blood mononuclear cells were used for TCR beta sequencing. Genomic DNA was extracted from the blood cell samples with the Qiagen DNeasy Blood Extraction Kit. As regards this clone: The target of this receptor is not known. One base away there is no much larger clone; base qualities are not given.

The specimen sequenced was PBMCs. The origin of this receptor is a female donor in good health and CMV-seronegative. This chain joins TRBV9 to TRBJ2-1; 8 of the junction bases match TRBD2. The CDR3 is CASSTSGSYNEQFF. In nucleotide form, the sequence is TGTGCCAGCAGTACTAGCGGTTCCTACAATGAGCAGTTCTTC.